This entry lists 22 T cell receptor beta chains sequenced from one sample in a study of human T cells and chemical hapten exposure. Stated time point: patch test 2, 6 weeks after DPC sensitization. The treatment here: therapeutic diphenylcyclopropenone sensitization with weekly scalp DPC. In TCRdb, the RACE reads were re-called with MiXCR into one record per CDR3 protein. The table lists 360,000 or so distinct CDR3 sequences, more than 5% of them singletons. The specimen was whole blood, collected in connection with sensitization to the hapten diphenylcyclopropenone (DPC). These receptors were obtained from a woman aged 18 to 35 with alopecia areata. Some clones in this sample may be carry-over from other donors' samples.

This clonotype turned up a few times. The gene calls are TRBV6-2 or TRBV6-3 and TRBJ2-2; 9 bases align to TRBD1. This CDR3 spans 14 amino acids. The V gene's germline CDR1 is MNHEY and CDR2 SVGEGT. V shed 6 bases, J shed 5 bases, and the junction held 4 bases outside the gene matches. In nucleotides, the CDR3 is TGTGCCAGCAGGAGACAGGGGGTAACCGGGGAGCTGTTTTTT. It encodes CASRRQGVTGELFF.

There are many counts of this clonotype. This CDR3 is CASSAAENSNQPQHF. The DNA for the CDR3 is TGTGCCAGCAGTGCCGCGGAGAATAGCAATCAGCCCCAGCATTTT. This chain connects TRBV12-3 or TRBV12-4 to TRBJ1-5; D call uncertain. CDR3 length: 15 residues. V was cut by 5 bases and J by 0 bases, with 11 bases left in between.

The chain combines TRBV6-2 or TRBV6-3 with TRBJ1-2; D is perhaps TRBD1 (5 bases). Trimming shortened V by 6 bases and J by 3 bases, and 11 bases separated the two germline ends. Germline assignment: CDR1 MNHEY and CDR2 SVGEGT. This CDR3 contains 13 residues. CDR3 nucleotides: TGTGCCAGCAGCTCGGACAACTACTATGGCTACACCTTC. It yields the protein CASSSDNYYGYTF.

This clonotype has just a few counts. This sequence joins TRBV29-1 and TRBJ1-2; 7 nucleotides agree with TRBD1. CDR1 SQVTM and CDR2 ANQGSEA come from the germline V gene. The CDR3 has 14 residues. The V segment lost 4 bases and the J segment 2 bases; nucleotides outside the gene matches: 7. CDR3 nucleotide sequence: TGCAGCGTTGGGGATAAGGGACAGAACTATGGCTACACCTTC. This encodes CSVGDKGQNYGYTF.

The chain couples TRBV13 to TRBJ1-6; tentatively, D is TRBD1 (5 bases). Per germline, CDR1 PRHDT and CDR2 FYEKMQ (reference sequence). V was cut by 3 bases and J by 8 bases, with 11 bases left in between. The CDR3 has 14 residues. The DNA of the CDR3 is TGTGCCAGCAGCTTCCGACAGATGGATTCACCCCTCCACTTT. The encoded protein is CASSFRQMDSPLHF.

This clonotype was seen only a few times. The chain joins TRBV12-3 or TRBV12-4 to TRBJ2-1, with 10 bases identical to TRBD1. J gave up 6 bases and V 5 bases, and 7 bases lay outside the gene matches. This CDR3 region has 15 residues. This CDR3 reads CASSTRDRGFNEQFF. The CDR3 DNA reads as TGTGCCAGCAGTACCAGGGACAGGGGTTTCAATGAGCAGTTCTTC.

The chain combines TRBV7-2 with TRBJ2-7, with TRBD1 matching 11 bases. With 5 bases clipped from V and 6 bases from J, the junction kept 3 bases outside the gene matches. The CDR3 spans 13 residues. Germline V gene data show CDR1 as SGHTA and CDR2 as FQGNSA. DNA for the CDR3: TGTGCCAGCAGCCGGGACAGGGGGGGCGAGCAGTACTTC. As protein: CASSRDRGGEQYF.

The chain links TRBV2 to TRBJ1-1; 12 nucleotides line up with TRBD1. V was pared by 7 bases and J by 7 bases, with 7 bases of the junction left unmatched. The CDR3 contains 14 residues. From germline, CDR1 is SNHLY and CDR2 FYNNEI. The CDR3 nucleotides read TGTGCCAGCACCCAGGGACAGGGGGCTGGTGAAGCTTTCTTT. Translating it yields CASTQGQGAGEAFF.

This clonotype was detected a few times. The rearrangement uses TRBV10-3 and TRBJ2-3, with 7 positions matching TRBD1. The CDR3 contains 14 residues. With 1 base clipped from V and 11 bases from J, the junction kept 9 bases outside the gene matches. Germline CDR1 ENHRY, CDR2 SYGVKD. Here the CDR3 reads CAISELNGQAKQYF. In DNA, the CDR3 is TGTGCCATCAGTGAGTTGAACGGACAGGCGAAGCAGTATTTT.

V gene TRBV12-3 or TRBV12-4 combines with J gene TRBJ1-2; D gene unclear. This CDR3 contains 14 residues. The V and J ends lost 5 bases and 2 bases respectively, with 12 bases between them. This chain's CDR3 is CASSPPGINYGYTF. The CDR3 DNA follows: TGTGCCAGCAGTCCCCCGGGAATAAACTATGGCTACACCTTC.

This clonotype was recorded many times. The CDR3 loop is CASSTPIQGASNQPQHF. CDR3 DNA: TGTGCCAGCAGTACCCCAATACAGGGGGCCAGCAATCAGCCCCAGCATTTT. V is TRBV6-1 and J is TRBJ1-5; the match to TRBD1 covers 9 bases. Germline loops: CDR1 MNHNS, CDR2 SASEGT. The length of the CDR3 is 17 residues. The J segment lost 1 base and the V segment lost 5 bases, leaving 9 bases of the junction unmatched.

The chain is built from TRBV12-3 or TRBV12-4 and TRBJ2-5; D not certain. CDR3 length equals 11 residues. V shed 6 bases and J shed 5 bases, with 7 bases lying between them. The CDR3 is CASRGKETQYF. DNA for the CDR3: TGTGCCAGCAGGGGGAAGGAGACCCAGTACTTC.

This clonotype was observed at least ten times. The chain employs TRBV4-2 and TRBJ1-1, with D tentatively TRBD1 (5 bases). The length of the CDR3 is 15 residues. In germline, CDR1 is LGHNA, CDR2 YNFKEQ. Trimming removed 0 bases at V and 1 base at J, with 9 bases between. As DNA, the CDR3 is TGTGCCAGCAGCCAAGATGGAGGGGCGAACACTGAAGCTTTCTTT. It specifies CASSQDGGANTEAFF.

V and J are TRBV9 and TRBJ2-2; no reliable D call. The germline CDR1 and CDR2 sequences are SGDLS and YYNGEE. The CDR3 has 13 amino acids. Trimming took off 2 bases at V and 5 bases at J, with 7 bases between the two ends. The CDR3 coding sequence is TGTGCCAGCAGCGTTTCAACAACCGGGGAGCTGTTTTTT. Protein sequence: CASSVSTTGELFF.

The CDR3, as DNA: TGCGCCAGCAGTCCATCTCCGGACATGAACACTGAAGCTTTCTTT. Protein sequence: CASSPSPDMNTEAFF. V and J are TRBV5-1 and TRBJ1-1; D might be TRBD1 (5 bases). The CDR3 covers 15 residues. Germline V gives CDR1 SGHRS, CDR2 YFSETQ. Trimming stripped 5 bases from V and 0 bases from J, with 14 bases between.

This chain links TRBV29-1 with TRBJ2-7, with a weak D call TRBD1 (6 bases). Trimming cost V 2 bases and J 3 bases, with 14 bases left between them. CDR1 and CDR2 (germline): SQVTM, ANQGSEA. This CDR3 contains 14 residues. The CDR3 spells CSVELPTGHYEQYF. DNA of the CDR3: TGCAGCGTTGAATTGCCGACAGGACACTACGAGCAGTACTTC.

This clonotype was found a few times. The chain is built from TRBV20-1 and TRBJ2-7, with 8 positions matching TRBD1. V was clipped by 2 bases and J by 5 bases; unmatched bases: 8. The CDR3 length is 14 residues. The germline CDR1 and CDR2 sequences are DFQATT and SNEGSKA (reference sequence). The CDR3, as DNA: TGCAGTGCTAGATCGGACAGGGTCAGCGACGAGCAGTACTTC. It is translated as CSARSDRVSDEQYF.

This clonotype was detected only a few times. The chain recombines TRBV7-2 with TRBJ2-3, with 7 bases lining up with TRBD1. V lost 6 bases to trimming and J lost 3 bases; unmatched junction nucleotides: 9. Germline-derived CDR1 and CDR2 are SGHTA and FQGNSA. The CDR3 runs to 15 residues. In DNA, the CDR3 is TGTGCCAGCAGGTTCACAGGGGCTAGTACAGATACGCAGTATTTT. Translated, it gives CASRFTGASTDTQYF.

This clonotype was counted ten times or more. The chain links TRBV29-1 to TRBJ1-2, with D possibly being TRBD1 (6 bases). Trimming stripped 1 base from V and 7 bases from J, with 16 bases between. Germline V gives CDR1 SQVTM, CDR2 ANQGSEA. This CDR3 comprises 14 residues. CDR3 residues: CSVEAQDSLVGYTF. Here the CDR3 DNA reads TGCAGCGTTGAAGCCCAGGACAGTTTGGTTGGCTACACCTTC.

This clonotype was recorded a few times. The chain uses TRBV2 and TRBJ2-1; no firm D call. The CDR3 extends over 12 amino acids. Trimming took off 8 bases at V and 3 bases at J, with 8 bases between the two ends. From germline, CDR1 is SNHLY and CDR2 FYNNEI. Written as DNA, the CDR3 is TGTGCCAGCTCGGCAGACTACAATGAGCAGTTCTTC. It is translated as CASSADYNEQFF. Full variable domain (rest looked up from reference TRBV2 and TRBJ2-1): EPEVTQTPSHQVTQMGQEVILRCVPISNHLYFYWYRQILGQKVEFLVSFYNNEISEKSEIFDDQFSVERPDGSNFTLKIRSTKLEDSAMYFCASSADYNEQFFGPGTRLTVL.

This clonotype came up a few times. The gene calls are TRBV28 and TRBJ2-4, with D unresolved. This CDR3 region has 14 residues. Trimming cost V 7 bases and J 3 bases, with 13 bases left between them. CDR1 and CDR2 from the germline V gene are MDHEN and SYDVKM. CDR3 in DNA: TGTGCCAGCACCCTAGATCTCGTCAAAAACATTCAGTACTTC. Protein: CASTLDLVKNIQYF.

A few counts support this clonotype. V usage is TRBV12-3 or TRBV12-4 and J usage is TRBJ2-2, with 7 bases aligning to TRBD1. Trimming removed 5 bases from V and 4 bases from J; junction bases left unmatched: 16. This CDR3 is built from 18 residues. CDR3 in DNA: TGTGCCAGCAGTCCCCGGAACCCCGGACAGGTTGGCACCGGGGAGCTGTTTTTT. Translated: CASSPRNPGQVGTGELFF.